The 28 T cell receptor beta chains listed next were all sequenced from one sample in a study of shared clonotypes between healthy human individuals. Using immunoSEQ multiplex PCR, the repertoire was profiled, and TCRdb retains in-frame clones only, with some absent. The sample gives millions of clones, just over 90% of which show up once; over 0.12% is in the top ten. Sequencing input: naive CD4+ T cells sorted from blood. As for subset: CD45RA+ positively selected. The receptors derive from a man aged 18 to 30 in good health.

This rearrangement joins TRBV19 to TRBJ1-2; tentative D call: TRBD1 (5 bases). This CDR3 contains 15 residues. Germline V lookup: CDR1 LNHDA, CDR2 SQIVND (reference sequence). Trimming cost V 2 bases and J 3 bases, with 13 bases left between them. The CDR3 nucleotides are TGTGCCAGTAGTATATGGAAAGGGGATGACTATGGCTACACCTTC. Protein sequence: CASSIWKGDDYGYTF.

This chain uses TRBV4-2 with TRBJ1-4; D uncertain. Germline assignment: CDR1 LGHNA and CDR2 YNFKEQ. Trimming stripped 1 base from V and 3 bases from J, with 12 bases between. This CDR3 region has 16 residues. This CDR3 is CASSQAFSDPNEKLFF. CDR3 coding DNA: TGTGCCAGCAGCCAAGCATTCTCAGACCCTAATGAAAAACTGTTTTTT.

This rearrangement joins TRBV9 to TRBJ2-1, with D unresolved. In germline, CDR1 is SGDLS, CDR2 YYNGEE. Trimming took off 0 bases at V and 5 bases at J, with 9 bases between the two ends. The CDR3 length is 14 residues. The CDR3 reads CASSVDPQHNEQFF. CDR3 in DNA: TGTGCCAGCAGCGTAGATCCTCAGCACAATGAGCAGTTCTTC.

As regards this clone: This specimen includes other DNA sequences encoding the same CDR3. The chain couples TRBV29-1 to TRBJ2-7; TRBD2 is a possible D gene (6 bases). The germline CDR1 and CDR2 sequences are SQVTM and ANQGSEA. V gave up 4 bases and J gave up 3 bases, with 10 bases separating them. The CDR3 contains 12 residues. CDR3 amino acids: CSVVQGGYEQYF. The CDR3 DNA reads as TGCAGCGTTGTCCAGGGAGGCTACGAGCAGTACTTC.

The genes are TRBV27 and TRBJ2-3; D is ambiguous. Germline CDR1 is MNHEY and CDR2 is SMNVEV (reference sequence). The CDR3 loop spans 14 amino acids. V was shortened by 3 bases and J by 2 bases, with 9 bases between the two germline ends. The CDR3 loop reads CASSFKFPTDTQYF. The CDR3 bases are TGTGCCAGCAGTTTTAAATTCCCCACAGATACGCAGTATTTT.

V gene TRBV6-4 combines with J gene TRBJ2-1, with 13 nucleotides matching TRBD2. From germline, CDR1 is MRHNA and CDR2 SNTAGT. Trimming cost V 5 bases and J 6 bases; bases outside gene matches: 4. The CDR3 runs 15 residues. The DNA of the CDR3 is TGTGCCAGCAGTACCGGGACTAGCGGGGTCAATGAGCAGTTCTTC. Its translation: CASSTGTSGVNEQFF.

This chain connects TRBV19 to TRBJ2-3; tentative D call: TRBD1 (6 bases). The CDR3 spans 15 residues. The V gene's germline CDR1 is LNHDA and CDR2 SQIVND (reference sequence). Trimming cost V 7 bases and J 2 bases, with 16 bases left between them. In DNA, the CDR3 is TGTGCCAGTAACCCCCAGGGGAGCTACACAGATACGCAGTATTTT. Its protein is CASNPQGSYTDTQYF.

V gene TRBV6-1 combines with J gene TRBJ1-1, with 11 bases fitting TRBD1. From germline, CDR1 is MNHNS and CDR2 SASEGT. The ends lost 7 bases at V and 2 bases at J; junction bases unmatched: 3. The CDR3 consists of 14 residues. This CDR3 is CASIGQGANTEAFF. In DNA, the CDR3 is TGTGCCAGCATCGGACAGGGGGCAAACACTGAAGCTTTCTTT.

The chain carries TRBV9 and TRBJ2-5; D call uncertain. V was trimmed by 0 bases and J by 5 bases, leaving 8 bases between them. CDR3 length: 13 amino acids. CDR1 and CDR2 from the germline V gene are SGDLS and YYNGEE. The chain's CDR3 is CASSVALHETQYF. The CDR3 DNA reads TGTGCCAGCAGCGTAGCCCTCCACGAGACCCAGTACTTC.

The V and J genes are TRBV5-1 and TRBJ1-1, with 10 bases lining up with TRBD1. This CDR3 spans 16 amino acids. CDR1 SGHRS and CDR2 YFSETQ come from the germline V gene. V lost 4 bases to trimming and J lost 8 bases; unmatched junction nucleotides: 14. The CDR3 sequence is CASSTRTGGVLSEAFF. The DNA of the CDR3 is TGCGCCAGCAGCACCCGGACAGGGGGGGTTCTTTCCGAAGCTTTCTTT.

The rearrangement links TRBV28 to TRBJ1-4, with 8 nucleotides matching TRBD1. The trim removed 7 bases at V and 8 bases at J, leaving 9 bases unmatched. The germline V gene has CDR1 MDHEN and CDR2 SYDVKM. The CDR3 consists of 14 residues. The CDR3 region has the DNA TGTGCCAGCATCAAACAGGGGGTGGGGGAAAAACTGTTTTTT. Translated, it gives CASIKQGVGEKLFF.

The chain has TRBV6-5 and TRBJ1-6, with 7 nucleotides matching TRBD1. V lost 0 bases to trimming and J lost 10 bases; unmatched junction nucleotides: 6. CDR3 size: 15 residues. Germline CDR1 and CDR2: MNHEY and SVGAGI. DNA for the CDR3: TGTGCCAGCAGTTACTCGAAGGGACAGCGGTCACCCCTCCACTTT. Protein product: CASSYSKGQRSPLHF.

This chain links TRBV19 with TRBJ2-7, with D hard to call. The CDR3 has 12 residues. Germline V gives CDR1 LNHDA, CDR2 SQIVND (reference sequence). V lost 4 bases and J lost 4, with 8 bases in between. CDR3 coding DNA: TGTGCCAGTAGTAACACAGCTTACGAGCAGTACTTC. This translates into CASSNTAYEQYF.

V is TRBV19 and J is TRBJ2-7; TRBD1 matches at 7 bases. The germline V gene has CDR1 LNHDA and CDR2 SQIVND (reference sequence). Unmatched junction bases numbered 15, after V lost 4 bases and J lost 3 bases. The CDR3 spans 17 residues. The CDR3 DNA reads as TGTGCCAGTAGTAACAACTCCGGGGACAGAGCCTTCTACGAGCAGTACTTC. The encoded protein is CASSNNSGDRAFYEQYF.

This rearrangement joins TRBV10-3 to TRBJ1-1; no firm D call. This CDR3 has 13 amino acids. The V gene's germline CDR1 is ENHRY and CDR2 SYGVKD. V shed 8 bases and J shed 11 bases, with 21 bases lying between them. The CDR3 coding sequence is TGTGCCATCGGCTTGACAAGCCAACATGGGGCTTTCTTT. Translated: CAIGLTSQHGAFF.

As for this clone: The same CDR3 also results from other DNA sequences found in this sample. The rearrangement uses TRBV6-5 and TRBJ1-2; D not certain. This CDR3 has 15 residues. CDR1 and CDR2 (germline): MNHEY, SVGAGI. With 6 bases removed from V and 2 bases from J, the gap between germline ends came to 16 bases. The CDR3 nucleotides read TGTGCCAGCAGGGGTGAGAGCCTGGGCAACTATGGCTACACCTTC. Encoded protein: CASRGESLGNYGYTF.

There are a few counts of this clone. The rearrangement uses TRBV6-5 and TRBJ1-6; D is unresolved. CDR3 size: 14 residues. V lost 6 bases, J lost 0 bases, and 6 bases lay in between. In germline, CDR1 is MNHEY, CDR2 SVGAGI. CDR3 amino acids: CASRKSSYNSPLHF. In nucleotides, the CDR3 is TGTGCCAGCAGGAAAAGCTCCTATAATTCACCCCTCCACTTT.

The CDR3 loop is CASSSAGVADTQYF. DNA for the CDR3: TGTGCCAGCAGCTCAGCGGGAGTGGCAGATACGCAGTATTTT. This sequence joins TRBV13 and TRBJ2-3; TRBD2 aligns across 8 bases. CDR3 length: 14 amino acids. J was trimmed by 4 bases and V by 4 bases; bases with no gene match: 4. Germline V gene sequence: CDR1 PRHDT, CDR2 FYEKMQ (reference sequence).

This chain links TRBV6-4 with TRBJ2-1; TRBD2 agrees at 13 bases. V shed 5 bases and J 5 bases; nucleotides not matched to a gene: 6. This CDR3 region has 16 residues. The V gene's germline CDR1 is MRHNA and CDR2 SNTAGT. The chain's CDR3 is CASSRELAGGNNEQFF. The CDR3 region has the DNA TGTGCCAGCAGTCGGGAACTAGCGGGGGGGAACAATGAGCAGTTCTTC.

The chain joins TRBV2 to TRBJ2-3; the D gene is possibly TRBD1 (5 bases). Germline-derived CDR1 and CDR2 are SNHLY and FYNNEI. The CDR3 is made up of 14 amino acids. V shed 5 bases and J shed 2 bases, with 11 bases lying between them. CDR3 DNA sequence: TGTGCCAGCAGTAAGGGGTCTGCCACAGATACGCAGTATTTT. Protein: CASSKGSATDTQYF.

V is TRBV11-2 and J is TRBJ2-2, with a possible D match to TRBD2 (6 bases). This CDR3 is 15 amino acids long. Germline V lookup: CDR1 SGHAT, CDR2 FQNNGV. Trimming took off 2 bases at V and 4 bases at J, with 11 bases between the two ends. DNA for the CDR3: TGTGCCAGCAGCTTATCGGCGGGGCCCACCGGGGAGCTGTTTTTT. It codes for CASSLSAGPTGELFF.

The chain has TRBV5-4 and TRBJ2-1; a possible D gene is TRBD2 (6 bases). The length of the CDR3 is 14 residues. Germline assignment: CDR1 SGHNT and CDR2 YYREEE (reference sequence). V lost 10 bases, J lost 8 bases, and 22 bases lay in between. CDR3 DNA sequence: TGTGCCGTTCTTACTGGCGGGAATTCGCATGAGCAGTTCTTC. This encodes CAVLTGGNSHEQFF.

V usage is TRBV9 and J usage is TRBJ2-3, with a possible D match to TRBD1 (6 bases). From germline, CDR1 is SGDLS and CDR2 YYNGEE. The length of the CDR3 is 15 residues. Trimming pared 0 bases from V and 7 bases from J, leaving 15 bases between. The CDR3 bases are TGTGCCAGCAGCGTAGAATGGCAAGGGGGATATACGCAGTATTTT. Translation gives CASSVEWQGGYTQYF.

The CDR3: CAWGEMGALNQPQHF. CDR3 nucleotides: TGTGCCTGGGGGGAGATGGGAGCCTTAAATCAGCCCCAGCATTTT. The V and J genes are TRBV30 and TRBJ1-5; unclear D gene. CDR3 length: 15 residues. The V and J ends lost 5 bases and 4 bases respectively, with 18 bases between them. Looked up from germline, CDR1 is GTSNPN and CDR2 is SVGIG (reference sequence).

The CDR3 spells CASSLGPSGYEQYF. In DNA form, the CDR3 reads TGTGCCAGCAGCTTGGGCCCCTCCGGCTACGAGCAGTACTTC. J is TRBJ2-7 and V is TRBV5-6; D unclear. Trimming removed 0 bases at V and 3 bases at J, with 10 bases between. The germline CDR1 and CDR2 sequences are SGHDT and YYEEEE. This CDR3 is built from 14 residues.

Note on this clone: At the DNA level, this CDR3 is encoded by other sequences in the same sample as well. The gene calls are TRBV10-3 and TRBJ1-5; maybe TRBD1 (6 bases). Trimming stripped 3 bases from V and 3 bases from J, with 12 bases between. Germline V lookup: CDR1 ENHRY, CDR2 SYGVKD. The length of the CDR3 is 15 residues. CDR3 region: CAISESGGPNQPQHF. CDR3 nucleotides: TGTGCCATCAGTGAATCCGGGGGCCCCAATCAGCCCCAGCATTTT.

The chain has TRBV5-6 and TRBJ2-7, with TRBD1 identical over 8 bases. Germline-derived CDR1 and CDR2 are SGHDT and YYEEEE. The trim removed 2 bases at V and 5 bases at J, leaving 3 bases unmatched. CDR3 size: 13 residues. In nucleotides, the CDR3 is TGTGCCAGCAGCTTAACAGGGGGTAACGAGCAGTACTTC. Translated: CASSLTGGNEQYF.

The chain has TRBV7-2 and TRBJ1-2; D gene uncertain. The germline V gene encodes CDR1 SGHTA and CDR2 FQGNSA. Trimming took 2 bases from V and 4 from J, leaving 11 bases between them. The CDR3 covers 14 residues. CDR3 sequence: CASSLPGSSYGYTF. CDR3 DNA: TGTGCCAGCAGCTTACCTGGCAGTAGCTATGGCTACACCTTC.